This T cell receptor (beta chain) appears in the sequencing data of a study of shared T cell receptors in the human thymus. Produced via immunoSEQ multiplex PCR; TCRdb's table is partial and in-frame only. The sample has hundreds of thousands of clones; 78% are singletons. Germline CDR1 SGHAT, CDR2 FQNNGV. This CDR3 is built from 17 residues. V lost 2 bases and J 2 bases, leaving 18 bases between the germline ends. These same records also appear under a second study, on human thymus T cells. That paper notes: The sample donors, healthy Finnish infants, were having corrective surgery for congenital heart defects. Thymus tissue was removed during corrective cardiac surgery. Usage of V and J genes appeared biased in thymic and blood repertoires. The related literature has documented a marked overlap of thymic repertoires among unrelated individuals.

V usage is TRBV11-2 and J usage is TRBJ1-1, with unresolved D. Sequenced input: thymocytes. This TCR came from a boy less than two years old with a congenital heart defect. In DNA form, the CDR3 reads TGTGCCAGCAGCTTAAAGGTCCACCTAGCCAGAAACACTGAAGCTTTCTTT. Encoded protein: CASSLKVHLARNTEAFF.